Listed below are T cell receptor beta chains from one sample, sequenced in a study of T cell responses to AZD1222 COVID-19 vaccine. Profiling relied on immunoSEQ multiplex PCR, and the TCRdb table lists in-frame clones only, not all of them. The table shows 200,000 or so clones, with 85% to 90% occurring only once. The material sequenced was peripheral blood, taken on day 0 of AZD1222 vaccination. The receptors were sampled from an adult in good health. CDR3s include the opening cysteine and the closing phenylalanine or tryptophan. A D gene is named only where the DNA matches it firmly. Clone size, where shown, is once, few, many, or a class for clones that have expanded.

j_call d_call v_call cdr3_length clone_size cdr3_nt cdr3_aa
TRBJ2-7 NA TRBV7-3 13 once TGTGCCAGCAGCTCACCCCCGACTTACGAGCAGTACTTC CASSSPPTYEQYF
TRBJ1-2 TRBD1 TRBV28 15 NA TGTGCCAGCAGTGACCCAGACAGGGCCACATGGGGCTACACCTTC CASSDPDRATWGYTF
TRBJ2-7 NA TRBV3-1/TRBV3-2 15 NA TGTGCCAGCAGCCAAGAGAACTCTTTAACCTACGAGCAGTACTTC CASSQENSLTYEQYF
TRBJ1-1 NA TRBV7-9 13 NA TGTGCCAGCAGCTTGAGGGGTAACACTGAAGCTTTCTTT CASSLRGNTEAFF
TRBJ1-4 NA TRBV5-6 14 NA TGTGCCAGCAGCTCCCCGGTTGGGATTGAAAAACTGTTTTTT CASSSPVGIEKLFF
TRBJ1-6 NA TRBV14 16 NA TGTGCCAGCAGCCAAATCCTTGCCTCAGGCACCCCACCCCTCCACTTT CASSQILASGTPPLHF
TRBJ1-1 NA TRBV18 16 NA TGTGCCAGCTCACCTCTCGGGGGAGTTCTGAACACTGAAGCTTTCTTT CASSPLGGVLNTEAFF
TRBJ1-6 NA TRBV21-1 12 NA TGTGCCAGCAGCAAAGGATTTTCACCCCTCCACTTT CASSKGFSPLHF
TRBJ1-1 NA TRBV19 14 NA TGTGCCAGTATTTTAAGGGGGAGTGACACTGAAGCTTTCTTT CASILRGSDTEAFF
TRBJ1-6 NA TRBV7-6 19 NA TGTGCCAGCAGCTTAGCGGCAGGGGCCCGAAGCTCCTATAATTCACCCCTCCACTTT CASSLAAGARSSYNSPLHF
TRBJ2-1 NA TRBV5-4 13 NA TGTGCCAGCAGCTTGGTGGGGTACAATGAGCAGTTCTTC CASSLVGYNEQFF
TRBJ2-6 NA TRBV4-2 17 few TGTGCCAGCAGCCAAGACGGGAGTCTCTCTGGGGCCAACGTCCTGACTTTC CASSQDGSLSGANVLTF
TRBJ1-2 NA TRBV3-1/TRBV3-2 13 NA TGTGCCAGCAGCCTGACCCGGGACTCTGGCTACACCTTC CASSLTRDSGYTF
TRBJ1-6 NA TRBV12-3/TRBV12-4 12 NA TGTGCCAGCAGAGAGGGAAATTCACCCCTCCACTTT CASREGNSPLHF